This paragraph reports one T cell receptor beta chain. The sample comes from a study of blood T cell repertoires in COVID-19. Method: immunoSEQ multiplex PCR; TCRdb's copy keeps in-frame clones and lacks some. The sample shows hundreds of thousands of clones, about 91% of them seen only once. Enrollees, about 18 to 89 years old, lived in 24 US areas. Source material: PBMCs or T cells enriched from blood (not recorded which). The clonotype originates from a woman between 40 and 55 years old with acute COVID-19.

Here the CDR3 reads CATSDLSSGKWNEQFF. DNA of the CDR3: TGTGCCACCAGTGATCTCTCTAGCGGGAAGTGGAATGAGCAGTTCTTC. The chain is built from TRBV24-1 and TRBJ2-1; the match to TRBD2 covers 9 bases. V trimming: 3 bases; J trimming: 7 bases; junction bases outside the gene matches: 9. Germline-derived CDR1 and CDR2 are KGHDR and SFDVKD. The CDR3 has 16 amino acids.